This entry concerns a single TCR beta chain. Its cognate antigen is unknown. The CDR3 covers 16 residues. Germline V gene data show CDR1 as SGHRS and CDR2 as YFSETQ. Trimming removed 7 bases from V and 1 base from J; junction bases left unmatched: 8. Anyone with autoimmune disease history or systemic immunosuppression was excluded. The sample comes from a study of OX40 agonist ivuxolimab in advanced cancers. As for the study in general: Every 2 weeks, patients got intravenous ivuxolimab at one of six dose levels (0.01-10 mg/kg). Overall study findings and caveats: CD8+ T cells showed, on average, more clonal expansion than CD4+ cells.

The repertoire was sequenced with immunoSEQ multiplex PCR; TCRdb's copy has only in-frame clones and lacks some. The repertoire holds about 84,000 clones, with about four fifths as singletons. This chain uses TRBV5-1 with TRBJ2-2; the match to TRBD2 covers 9 bases. This clonotype was obtained from an adult with an advanced solid tumor such as melanoma, head and neck, liver or kidney cancer. This specimen consisted of CD4+ or CD8+ T cells sorted from blood, obtained in a trial of the OX40 agonist ivuxolimab. CDR3 DNA sequence: TGCGCCAGCGGCCCGGATAGCGGGGGGAACACCGGGGAGCTGTTTTTT. As protein: CASGPDSGGNTGELFF.